Following are 27 T cell receptor beta chains from one sample sequenced in a study of Graves' ophthalmopathy and Graves' hyperthyroidism. RNA transcripts provided the template for amplifying TCR beta CDR3 regions. An initial RT-PCR round employing HTBI primers preceded a second-round multiplex PCR. TCRdb itself ran the multiplex PCR reads through MiXCR, one entry per CDR3 protein. Of almost 400,000 distinct CDR3 sequences listed, 15% to 20% are singletons. The sequenced sample consisted of peripheral blood. The receptors here all came from a young woman with Graves' ophthalmopathy.

Here the CDR3 DNA reads TGTGCCTGGGGGGACAGGGGCATCCCCCTCGAGCAGTACTTC. Protein sequence: CAWGDRGIPLEQYF. This chain uses TRBV30 with TRBJ2-7, with TRBD1 identical over 10 bases. With 5 bases clipped from V and 6 bases from J, the junction kept 10 bases outside the gene matches. Germline V gives CDR1 GTSNPN, CDR2 SVGIG (reference sequence). The length of the CDR3 is 14 residues.

The table lists this clonotype with many counts. Mismatch with germline at one junction end may stem from a read error. The chain couples TRBV5-1 to TRBJ2-7, with 7 bases lining up with TRBD1. Looked up from germline, CDR1 is SGHRS and CDR2 is YFSETQ. The CDR3 loop spans 14 amino acids. CDR3 coding DNA: TGTGCCAGCAGTCTCGGGGACAGATCCTACGAGCAGTACTTC. This sequence encodes CASSLGDRSYEQYF.

This clonotype turned up a few times. The chain combines TRBV6-5 with TRBJ2-5; 14 bases map to TRBD2. Germline V gene data show CDR1 as MNHEY and CDR2 as SVGAGI. This CDR3 comprises 16 residues. The junction had 6 bases not matched to a gene; V was cut back by 0 bases and J by 9 bases. The CDR3 spells CASSYSGTSGSEAQYF. CDR3 nucleotides: TGTGCCAGCAGTTACTCGGGGACTAGCGGGAGTGAGGCCCAGTACTTC.

This clonotype was recorded at least ten times. The chain combines TRBV27 with TRBJ2-7; no reliable D call. V lost 8 bases and J lost 2, with 16 bases in between. The CDR3 consists of 14 residues. The germline CDR1 and CDR2 sequences are MNHEY and SMNVEV (reference sequence). The CDR3 bases are TGTGCCAGCGCCCCGCAGAATGGAGCCTACGAGCAGTACTTC. This translates into CASAPQNGAYEQYF.

At least ten counts were recorded for this clonotype. The rearrangement links TRBV10-3 to TRBJ1-1; TRBD1 might be the D (5 bases). Between the trimmed V and J ends, which lost 6 bases and 10 bases, there was a span of 12 bases. This CDR3 contains 11 residues. Germline CDR1 reads ENHRY; CDR2 reads SYGVKD. This chain's CDR3 is CAISGTGTAFF. The CDR3, as DNA: TGTGCCATCAGCGGAACAGGTACAGCTTTCTTT.

The CDR3 spells CASNVQGIGELFF. DNA of the CDR3: TGTGCCAGCAACGTACAGGGAATTGGGGAGCTGTTTTTT. V and J are TRBV6-1 and TRBJ2-2, with a possible D match to TRBD1 (6 bases). The CDR3 is 13 amino acids. Germline V gene sequence: CDR1 MNHNS, CDR2 SASEGT. Trimming took 7 bases from V and 8 from J, leaving 14 bases between them.

This clonotype was recorded many times. This chain connects TRBV30 to TRBJ2-2; D possibly corresponds to TRBD2 (5 bases). CDR3 length equals 12 residues. V shed 2 bases and J shed 6 bases, with 7 bases lying between them. Germline V gives CDR1 GTSNPN, CDR2 SVGIG (reference sequence). The CDR3 region is CAWSRGPGELFF. In DNA, the CDR3 is TGTGCCTGGAGTAGAGGGCCCGGGGAGCTGTTTTTT.

The table lists this clonotype with many counts. This rearrangement joins TRBV5-1 to TRBJ1-6, with D unclear. V was pared by 0 bases and J by 7 bases, with 11 bases between. In germline, CDR1 is SGHRS, CDR2 YFSETQ. CDR3 length: 15 residues. The CDR3 DNA sequence: TGCGCCAGCAGCTTGGAAGGCAGCAAGAATTCACCCCTCCACTTT. Protein sequence: CASSLEGSKNSPLHF.

Many counts were recorded for this clonotype. The chain carries TRBV6-1 and TRBJ1-6, with TRBD1 matching 10 bases. J was trimmed by 8 bases and V by 10 bases; bases with no gene match: 2. CDR3 length: 12 amino acids. Germline V gene sequence: CDR1 MNHNS, CDR2 SASEGT. The CDR3 DNA reads as TGTGCCATCGGGACAGGGGATTCACCCCTCCACTTT. Translated, it gives CAIGTGDSPLHF.

At least ten counts were recorded for this clonotype. Possible read error: a much larger clone is one base away. The rearrangement links TRBV6-1 to TRBJ2-5, with D unresolved. The CDR3 is 14 amino acids. Germline CDR1 reads MNHNS; CDR2 reads SASEGT. The ends were cut back, 6 bases at V and 2 bases at J, with 13 bases in the middle. CDR3 loop: CASRTGKVQETQYF. The CDR3 DNA sequence: TGTGCCAGCAGGACTGGGAAGGTTCAAGAGACCCAGTACTTC.

This clonotype was observed at least ten times. CDR3 coding DNA: TGTGCCAGCACCCAGAAGGGGGGGTCCTACGAGCAGTACTTC. Residues: CASTQKGGSYEQYF. The chain combines TRBV27 with TRBJ2-7; tentative D call: TRBD2 (7 bases). This CDR3 region has 14 residues. CDR1 is MNHEY and CDR2 is SMNVEV in the germline V gene (reference sequence). V lost 7 bases and J lost 1, with 14 bases in between.

This clonotype has ten or more counts. The chain is built from TRBV6-1 and TRBJ1-2; the D is unclear. This CDR3 contains 13 residues. Germline V lookup: CDR1 MNHNS, CDR2 SASEGT. Trimming cost V 6 bases and J 4 bases, with 12 bases left between them. The DNA of the CDR3 is TGTGCCAGCAGGGCCGACAACGGCTATGGCTACACCTTC. Translation: CASRADNGYGYTF.

This clonotype appeared many times. The V and J genes are TRBV28 and TRBJ2-7; D call uncertain. This CDR3 region has 11 residues. Germline loops: CDR1 MDHEN, CDR2 SYDVKM. V was clipped by 7 bases and J by 4 bases, with 8 bases between them. This chain's CDR3 is CASNHRYEQYF. Here the CDR3 DNA reads TGTGCCAGCAACCACAGATACGAGCAGTACTTC.

This clonotype was detected ten times or more. This chain uses TRBV12-3 or TRBV12-4 with TRBJ1-1; D is ambiguous. The CDR3 spans 14 residues. V was trimmed by 6 bases and J by 1 base, leaving 12 bases between them. The CDR3, as DNA: TGTGCCAGCAGCCTGGGAGGAACGAACACTGAAGCTTTCTTT. Translating gives CASSLGGTNTEAFF.

This clonotype has at least ten counts. The rearrangement joins TRBV6-2 or TRBV6-3 to TRBJ1-2, with D possibly matching TRBD1 (5 bases). Germline-derived CDR1 and CDR2 are MNHEY and SVGEGT. V lost 3 bases, J lost 5 bases, and 16 bases lay in between. The CDR3 has 15 residues. The CDR3 DNA sequence: TGTGCCAGCAGTTATGGGGACGGTTCCACTTATGGCTACACCTTC. Protein product: CASSYGDGSTYGYTF.

V usage is TRBV9 and J usage is TRBJ2-7, with D possibly TRBD1 on 5 matching bases. This CDR3 comprises 15 residues. Germline values: CDR1 SGDLS, CDR2 YYNGEE. Trimming removed 4 bases from V and 1 base from J, with 15 bases in between. DNA for the CDR3: TGTGCCAGCAGCTTTGCCCAGGGTGGATCCTACGAGCAGTACTTC. Its protein product is CASSFAQGGSYEQYF.

This clonotype was picked up many times. The gene calls are TRBV7-2 and TRBJ1-2; D perhaps matches TRBD1 (5 bases). Germline CDR1 reads SGHTA; CDR2 reads FQGNSA. V lost 0 bases and J lost 1, with 12 bases in between. The CDR3 is 16 amino acids. CDR3: CASSLALGRNNYGYTF. The CDR3 region has the DNA TGTGCCAGCAGCTTAGCGCTGGGACGGAATAACTATGGCTACACCTTC.

This clonotype was seen at least ten times. The chain recombines TRBV29-1 with TRBJ1-1; no clear D gene. Trimming cost V 4 bases and J 2 bases, with 14 bases left between them. The CDR3 runs to 14 residues. Germline V gives CDR1 SQVTM, CDR2 ANQGSEA. Written as DNA, the CDR3 is TGCAGCGTTGTGGTAGGCCGGCTCAACACTGAAGCTTTCTTT. It translates to CSVVVGRLNTEAFF.

This clonotype appeared a few times. Just one base apart from a much larger clone, this may be a read error. V is TRBV9 and J is TRBJ1-1; D is possibly TRBD1 (6 bases). This CDR3 spans 14 amino acids. Trimming took 0 bases from V and 11 from J, leaving 17 bases between them. CDR1 is SGDLS and CDR2 is YYNGEE in the germline V gene. In DNA, the CDR3 is TGTGCCAGCAGCGTAGCAACCGGATCAGGGGTCGCTTTCTTT. It encodes CASSVATGSGVAFF.

This clonotype was counted ten times or more. This chain joins TRBV11-2 and TRBJ2-2, with 16 bases matching TRBD2. J gave up 1 base and V 6 bases, and 8 bases lay outside the gene matches. The CDR3 contains 19 residues. Germline CDR1 and CDR2: SGHAT and FQNNGV. The CDR3 region has the DNA TGTGCCAGCAGTCGCTTGGGACTAGCGGGGGGGATGAACACCGGGGAGCTGTTTTTT. Its translation is CASSRLGLAGGMNTGELFF.

This clonotype was seen many times. The chain recombines TRBV7-9 with TRBJ1-2; tentatively, D is TRBD1 (5 bases). The germline CDR1 and CDR2 sequences are SEHNR and FQNEAQ (reference sequence). CDR3 length equals 15 residues. Trimming left V 2 bases short and J 4 bases short, with 14 bases between. CDR3 bases: TGTGCCAGCAGCTTATTAGAGGACATGAGCTATGGCTACACCTTC. It yields the protein CASSLLEDMSYGYTF.

This clonotype was seen ten or more times. The genes are TRBV5-1 and TRBJ1-2, with D possibly matching TRBD1 (5 bases). Germline lookup yields CDR1 SGHRS and CDR2 YFSETQ. There are 15 residues in the CDR3. Between the trimmed V and J ends, which lost 5 bases and 4 bases, there was a span of 18 bases. The CDR3 coding sequence is TGCGCCAGCAGTATCCGGGACGCAGGCTCCTATGGCTACACCTTC. Its translation: CASSIRDAGSYGYTF.

This clonotype showed up many times. The V call is TRBV12-3 or TRBV12-4, the J call TRBJ2-7, with D unclear. V lost 3 bases to trimming and J lost 2 bases, with 11 bases between them. The CDR3 contains 14 residues. The DNA for the CDR3 is TGTGCCAGCAGTTTGGAACAAGGACCCTACGAGCAGTACTTC. It encodes CASSLEQGPYEQYF.

This clonotype was seen ten or more times. The chain couples TRBV10-3 to TRBJ1-1, with TRBD1 as a possible D gene (5 bases). Germline CDR1 ENHRY, CDR2 SYGVKD. V lost 4 bases and J lost 6, with 18 bases in between. This CDR3 region has 15 residues. CDR3 DNA: TGTGCCATCAGTGGAGCGGCCAGCCCGGGGGCTGAAGCTTTCTTT. Its translation: CAISGAASPGAEAFF.

This rearrangement joins TRBV7-8 to TRBJ1-2; a weak D match, TRBD1 (6 bases). The CDR3 has 14 amino acids. CDR1 is SGHVS and CDR2 is FQNEAQ in the germline V gene. V was clipped by 5 bases and J by 7 bases, with 17 bases between them. The DNA of the CDR3 is TGTGCCAGCAGCGGACCCCGACAGGTCTCTGGCTACACCTTC. The encoded protein is CASSGPRQVSGYTF.

This clonotype was detected ten times or more. This chain uses TRBV11-2 with TRBJ1-1, with 9 bases identical to TRBD1. This CDR3 is 17 amino acids long. Germline V gives CDR1 SGHAT, CDR2 FQNNGV. After removal of 5 bases from V and 4 bases from J, the junction contained 14 bases not matched to a gene. CDR3 loop: CASSPRDRALMATEAFF. In nucleotides, the CDR3 is TGTGCCAGCAGCCCCCGGGACAGGGCGCTTATGGCCACTGAAGCTTTCTTT.

In its sample, this clonotype was seen many times. The CDR3 region is CAWSVPTPTRFYEQYF. DNA for the CDR3: TGTGCCTGGAGCGTGCCGACCCCAACCCGATTCTACGAGCAGTACTTC. The chain has TRBV30 and TRBJ2-7, with no clear D. Germline V gene sequence: CDR1 GTSNPN, CDR2 SVGIG (reference sequence). This CDR3 has 16 residues. V lost 3 bases, J lost 3 bases, and 21 bases lay in between.